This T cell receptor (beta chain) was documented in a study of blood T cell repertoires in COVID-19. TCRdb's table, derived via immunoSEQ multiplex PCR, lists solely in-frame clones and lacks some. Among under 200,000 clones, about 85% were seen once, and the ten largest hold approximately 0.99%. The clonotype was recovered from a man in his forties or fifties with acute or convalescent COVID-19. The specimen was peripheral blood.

The CDR3 coding sequence is TGTGCCAGCAGTTACTCTGGCGGGGGGTATACTGAAGCTTTCTTT. Translated, it gives CASSYSGGGYTEAFF. This sequence joins TRBV6-5 and TRBJ1-1; the D gene is possibly TRBD1 (5 bases). CDR1 is MNHEY, CDR2 SVGAGI, per germline. V was trimmed by 0 bases and J by 5 bases, leaving 13 bases between them. The CDR3 is made up of 15 amino acids.